These T cell receptor beta chains were read from a single sample in a study of blood T cell repertoires in COVID-19. Produced via immunoSEQ multiplex PCR; TCRdb's table is partial and in-frame only. The sample includes under 250,000 clones, about 88% seen only once; the top ten take 18%. Sequencing was performed on peripheral blood. These TCRs come from a man aged 50-59 years with COVID-19, enrolled during active disease. CDR3s include the opening cysteine and the closing phenylalanine or tryptophan. Fields, in order: V gene, D gene, J gene, clone size, CDR3 DNA, CDR3 protein. The D gene is left open where the match is weak. Part of the rows lack a size; the others show once, few, many or a class for expanded clones.

v_call: TRBV19
d_call: -
j_call: TRBJ1-2
clone_size: -
cdr3_nt: TGTGCCAGTAGTATCCTATACAGTACGTATGGCTACACCTTC
cdr3_aa: CASSILYSTYGYTF

v_call: TRBV7-9
d_call: TRBD1
j_call: TRBJ1-3
clone_size: many
cdr3_nt: TGTGCCAGCAGCAACCTTGACAGGGCTGGAAACACCATATATTTT
cdr3_aa: CASSNLDRAGNTIYF

v_call: TRBV6-4
d_call: -
j_call: TRBJ1-2
clone_size: -
cdr3_nt: TGTGCCAGCCATACATTTAACTATGGCTACACCTTC
cdr3_aa: CASHTFNYGYTF

v_call: TRBV4-1
d_call: TRBD1
j_call: TRBJ2-2
clone_size: -
cdr3_nt: TGCGCCAGCAGCCAACCCAAGGACAGGGATGTGGGGACCGGGGAGCTGTTTTTT
cdr3_aa: CASSQPKDRDVGTGELFF

v_call: TRBV7-2
d_call: TRBD2
j_call: TRBJ2-3
clone_size: -
cdr3_nt: TGTGCCAGCAGCTTAAGGGTAGCGGGGGGCACAGATACGCAGTATTTT
cdr3_aa: CASSLRVAGGTDTQYF

v_call: TRBV2
d_call: TRBD2
j_call: TRBJ2-5
clone_size: -
cdr3_nt: TGTGCCAGCAGTTCTCGGACTAGCGGGAGGGCCCGAGAGACCCAGTACTTC
cdr3_aa: CASSSRTSGRARETQYF

v_call: TRBV10-2
d_call: TRBD2
j_call: TRBJ2-1
clone_size: -
cdr3_nt: TGCGCCACAGGAGCGGGAGCGAGGAATGAGCAGTTCTTC
cdr3_aa: CATGAGARNEQFF

v_call: TRBV27
d_call: TRBD1
j_call: TRBJ1-2
clone_size: -
cdr3_nt: TGTGCCAGCAGGGCTGGACAGGTGCCGATATTAGGCTACACCTTC
cdr3_aa: CASRAGQVPILGYTF

v_call: TRBV27
d_call: -
j_call: TRBJ1-2
clone_size: -
cdr3_nt: TGTGCCAGCAGTTTTCAGCAGGAAAACTATGGCTACACCTTC
cdr3_aa: CASSFQQENYGYTF

v_call: TRBV2
d_call: TRBD2
j_call: TRBJ2-3
clone_size: -
cdr3_nt: TGTGCCAGCAGTGAAGCCGGGGCGGGAGTAGGGTCAGATACGCAGTATTTT
cdr3_aa: CASSEAGAGVGSDTQYF

v_call: TRBV5-6
d_call: -
j_call: TRBJ1-5
clone_size: -
cdr3_nt: TGTGCCAGCAGTAACAGGGTTGTTGGCGATCAGCCCCAGCATTTT
cdr3_aa: CASSNRVVGDQPQHF